Below are 11 T cell receptor beta chains sequenced from a single sample in a study of cytomegalovirus exposure and HLA in healthy donors (dated by TCRdb to the late 2010s). The method was the immunoSEQ multiplex PCR assay. A mixture of 60 forward primers for TCR Vbeta segments and 13 reverse primers for TCR Jbeta segments was used in the multiplex PCR. TCRdb obtained this table from immuneACCESS and retained in-frame rearrangements with V and J assigned. These tables miss some clones; where compared with another copy, unresolved V genes account for less than half of the shortfall, and the remainder is unexplained. Here the sample has about 190,000 clones; approximately 81% occur a single time. 1% of the sample comes from the top ten. Sequencing was carried out using PBMCs. The receptors were sampled from a boy aged 2 to 9 in good health and CMV-seronegative.

V is TRBV5-8 and J is TRBJ2-2; possibly TRBD1 for D (5 bases). V lost 2 bases, J lost 1 base, and 9 bases lay in between. The CDR3 sequence is 15 residues long. CDR1 and CDR2 from the germline V gene are SGHTS and YDEGEE. CDR3 loop: CASSFGALNTGELFF. In nucleotides, the CDR3 is TGTGCCAGCAGCTTTGGGGCCTTGAACACCGGGGAGCTGTTTTTT.

The chain uses TRBV5-4 and TRBJ2-7; 10 nucleotides line up with TRBD1. The CDR3 is made up of 17 amino acids. Germline assignment: CDR1 SGHNT and CDR2 YYREEE (reference sequence). The ends lost 0 bases at V and 7 bases at J; junction bases unmatched: 13. CDR3 nucleotide sequence: TGTGCCAGCAGCTTGGGTCCTCTCGGGACAGGGGAAGGAGAGCAGTACGTC. Its protein is CASSLGPLGTGEGEQYV.

The rearrangement links TRBV10-1 to TRBJ2-3, with 9 bases fitting TRBD1. In germline, CDR1 is WNHNN, CDR2 SYGVQD (reference sequence). V was pared by 2 bases and J by 4 bases, with 7 bases of the junction left unmatched. There are 16 residues in the CDR3. CDR3 nucleotides: TGCGCCAGCAGTGAGCCTAGGACAGGGGAAGCAGATACGCAGTATTTT. Translated: CASSEPRTGEADTQYF.

On this clone: At one boundary the junction diverges from the germline segment, which might be a read error. This chain uses TRBV7-9 with TRBJ2-2, with D possibly being TRBD2 (6 bases). This CDR3 has 14 amino acids. Germline V CDR1 and CDR2: SEHNR, FQNEAQ (reference sequence). The CDR3 protein is CSSSTRGNTGELFF. The CDR3 coding sequence is TGTTCCAGCAGCACGCGGGGGAACACCGGGGAGCTGTTTTTT.

The chain couples TRBV6-5 to TRBJ2-5, with 7 bases fitting TRBD1. V was pared by 6 bases and J by 0 bases, with 7 bases of the junction left unmatched. This CDR3 has 15 residues. Germline V gene lookup returns CDR1 MNHEY and CDR2 SVGAGI. CDR3 amino acids: CASSRDRSYQETQYF. The CDR3 bases are TGTGCCAGCAGCCGGGACAGATCGTACCAAGAGACCCAGTACTTC.

The genes are TRBV11-1 and TRBJ2-2; TRBD1 might be the D (5 bases). Trimming shortened V by 4 bases and J by 4 bases, and 10 bases separated the two germline ends. There are 14 residues in the CDR3. Per the germline V gene, CDR1 is SGHAT and CDR2 is FQDESV (reference sequence). The CDR3 loop reads CASSSGLGTGELFF. The CDR3 DNA reads TGTGCCAGCAGCTCAGGGTTAGGCACCGGGGAGCTGTTTTTT.

This clone was seen just once. The chain joins TRBV2 to TRBJ1-6, with 9 bases identical to TRBD1. This CDR3 spans 14 amino acids. J was trimmed by 8 bases and V by 6 bases; bases with no gene match: 5. Germline V CDR1 and CDR2: SNHLY, FYNNEI. DNA for the CDR3: TGTGCCAGCAGCCGGGACAGGGTGGATTCACCCCTCCACTTT. Protein: CASSRDRVDSPLHF. The whole variable domain, filled in from reference TRBV2 and TRBJ1-6, reads EPEVTQTPSHQVTQMGQEVILRCVPISNHLYFYWYRQILGQKVEFLVSFYNNEISEKSEIFDDQFSVERPDGSNFTLKIRSTKLEDSAMYFCASSRDRVDSPLHFGNGTRLTVT.

The chain's CDR3 is CASSQLDLWGDTEAFF. In DNA form, the CDR3 reads TGCGCCAGCAGCCAACTCGACCTTTGGGGAGACACTGAAGCTTTCTTT. The V and J genes are TRBV4-1 and TRBJ1-1; D ambiguous. Germline CDR1 is MGHRA and CDR2 is YSYEKL. This CDR3 has 16 amino acids. The ends were cut back, 2 bases at V and 3 bases at J, with 16 bases in the middle.

The CDR3 DNA reads TGTGCCTGGAGGAACAGGGGCGATACGCAGTATTTT. Protein sequence: CAWRNRGDTQYF. This chain joins TRBV30 and TRBJ2-3; 7 bases are shared with TRBD1. The V gene's germline CDR1 is GTSNPN and CDR2 SVGIG (reference sequence). The ends lost 3 bases at V and 6 bases at J; junction bases unmatched: 3. This CDR3 is 12 amino acids long.

This clone was observed once. The rearrangement links TRBV4-1 to TRBJ1-1, with TRBD1 matching over 8 bases. The CDR3 loop spans 15 amino acids. The germline gives CDR1 MGHRA, CDR2 YSYEKL. Trimming took 1 base from V and 3 from J; bases not matched to a gene: 4. The CDR3 region is CASSQVGQGDTEAFF. CDR3 nucleotides: TGCGCCAGCAGCCAAGTAGGACAGGGAGACACTGAAGCTTTCTTT.

This clone appeared once. The CDR3 coding sequence is TGTGCCTGGATCCAAGGTACAGGTGGCCGGGAGCTGTTTTTT. Translating gives CAWIQGTGGRELFF. The gene calls are TRBV30 and TRBJ2-2; TRBD1 is a possible D gene (5 bases). The length of the CDR3 is 14 residues. V dropped 4 bases and J dropped 9 bases, with 18 bases sitting between them. Germline CDR1 is GTSNPN and CDR2 is SVGIG (reference sequence).